One sample yielded the 28 T cell receptor beta chains listed below, sequenced in a study of blood T cell repertoires in COVID-19. The table came from immunoSEQ multiplex PCR; TCRdb's copy has only in-frame clones and leaves some out. Of roughly 110,000 clones in the sample, roughly 80% were seen once. Sequencing was performed on peripheral blood. Receptor source: a human donor in a cohort sampled during active COVID-19.

This clone has at least ten counts. The chain joins TRBV5-1 to TRBJ2-1; 10 bases agree with TRBD2. Germline CDR1 SGHRS, CDR2 YFSETQ. V was clipped by 4 bases and J by 5 bases; unmatched bases: 12. The CDR3 runs 17 residues. The DNA for the CDR3 is TGCGCCAGCAGCCTTCCCACCCTAGCGGGAGTTCACAATGAGCAGTTCTTC. This encodes CASSLPTLAGVHNEQFF.

This clone showed up just once. The rearrangement links TRBV6-5 to TRBJ1-1; 10 nucleotides line up with TRBD1. The CDR3 is 14 amino acids. Germline lookup yields CDR1 MNHEY and CDR2 SVGAGI. Trimming took 6 bases from V and 3 from J; bases not matched to a gene: 4. CDR3 sequence reads: CASRGDRGDTEAFF. CDR3 bases: TGTGCCAGCAGAGGGGACAGGGGCGACACTGAAGCTTTCTTT.

The rearrangement uses TRBV19 and TRBJ1-1; TRBD1 might be the D (5 bases). This CDR3 is built from 13 residues. Germline V gene lookup returns CDR1 LNHDA and CDR2 SQIVND (reference sequence). The V gene lost 8 bases and the J gene lost 5 bases, with 15 bases spanning the gap. The CDR3 sequence is CASGNQGVTEAFF. The CDR3 bases are TGTGCCAGTGGTAATCAAGGGGTGACTGAAGCTTTCTTT.

The chain carries TRBV5-4 and TRBJ2-3; tentatively, D is TRBD2 (6 bases). The germline V gene has CDR1 SGHNT and CDR2 YYREEE (reference sequence). V lost 2 bases and J lost 1, with 8 bases in between. This CDR3 contains 14 residues. CDR3 residues: CASSFSGGTDTQYF. The CDR3, as DNA: TGTGCCAGCAGCTTCTCGGGGGGCACAGATACGCAGTATTTT.

This clone was counted many times. V is TRBV2 and J is TRBJ1-6; perhaps TRBD1 as D (5 bases). The CDR3 runs to 13 residues. Germline V CDR1 and CDR2: SNHLY, FYNNEI. The V and J ends lost 10 bases and 5 bases respectively, with 12 bases between them. The CDR3 coding sequence is TGTGCCACCCACAGGAGAGATAATTCACCCCTCCACTTT. Residues: CATHRRDNSPLHF.

A few counts support this clone. The chain combines TRBV19 with TRBJ1-6; no clear D. With 5 bases removed from V and 3 bases from J, the gap between germline ends came to 8 bases. Germline CDR1 is LNHDA and CDR2 is SQIVND (reference sequence). The CDR3 length is 14 residues. The CDR3 protein is CASSEGDYNSPLHF. CDR3 DNA: TGTGCCAGTAGTGAAGGAGACTATAATTCACCCCTCCACTTT.

The chain couples TRBV21-1 to TRBJ2-6; the D call in the table, TRBD1, was not verified against the DNA. TRBV21-1 is assigned pseudogene status. The CDR3 runs 16 residues. CDR3 protein: CASSKARTAGANVLTF. CDR3 bases: TGTGCCAGCAGCAAAGCAAGGACAGCTGGGGCCAACGTCCTGACTTTC.

The J gene is TRBJ1-4, the V gene TRBV5-5, with 9 positions matching TRBD1. Germline CDR1 and CDR2: SGHKS and YYEKEE (reference sequence). The CDR3 loop spans 16 amino acids. V lost 1 base and J lost 8; bases outside the gene matches: 9. Here the CDR3 reads CASSLRTGDRWEKLFF. DNA for the CDR3: TGTGCCAGCAGCTTGAGGACAGGGGATAGGTGGGAAAAACTGTTTTTT.

The chain is built from TRBV5-4 and TRBJ2-1; 8 bases line up with TRBD2. V was clipped by 4 bases and J by 6 bases; unmatched bases: 3. The CDR3 is 13 amino acids. Germline CDR1 is SGHNT and CDR2 is YYREEE (reference sequence). The CDR3 bases are TGTGCCAGCAGCCTAGGGACTAGCAATGAGCAGTTCTTC. Translation: CASSLGTSNEQFF.

This chain connects TRBV30 to TRBJ1-2, with D possibly being TRBD1 (6 bases). CDR3 length: 15 residues. V lost 3 bases and J lost 1, with 15 bases in between. Germline CDR1 GTSNPN, CDR2 SVGIG (reference sequence). The CDR3 sequence: CAWRGTRPFNYGYTF. The CDR3 bases are TGTGCCTGGAGGGGGACACGACCCTTTAACTATGGCTACACCTTC.

The chain combines TRBV28 with TRBJ2-7; a possible D gene is TRBD1 (5 bases). The CDR3 runs to 14 residues. Trimming pared 11 bases from V and 7 bases from J, leaving 24 bases between. CDR1 is MDHEN and CDR2 is SYDVKM in the germline V gene. The CDR3 DNA reads TGTGCCTCCTTAGGTGGGGCGTGGGCGAGGGAGCAGTACTTC. Protein sequence: CASLGGAWAREQYF.

The chain uses TRBV5-1 and TRBJ1-2, with D tentatively TRBD1 (5 bases). CDR1 is SGHRS and CDR2 is YFSETQ in the germline V gene. This CDR3 has 15 amino acids. Trimming took 4 bases from V and 4 from J, leaving 17 bases between them. DNA of the CDR3: TGCGCCAGCAGCCCAATCGGAGGGACGGGCTATGGCTACACCTTC. It yields the protein CASSPIGGTGYGYTF. The whole variable domain, filled in from reference TRBV5-1 and TRBJ1-2, reads KAGVTQTPRYLIKTRGQQVTLSCSPISGHRSVSWYQQTPGQGLQFLFEYFSETQRNKGNFPGRFSGRQFSNSRSEMNVSTLELGDSALYLCASSPIGGTGYGYTFGSGTRLTVV.

V gene TRBV27 combines with J gene TRBJ1-1; 9 positions agree with TRBD1. V was pared by 4 bases and J by 5 bases, with 8 bases of the junction left unmatched. This CDR3 is 15 amino acids long. The germline V gene has CDR1 MNHEY and CDR2 SMNVEV (reference sequence). CDR3 loop: CASSWGTGSFTEAFF. The CDR3 DNA sequence: TGTGCCAGCAGTTGGGGGACAGGGTCTTTTACTGAAGCTTTCTTT.

J is TRBJ2-1 and V is TRBV7-9; the D gene is possibly TRBD1 (5 bases). Germline CDR1 and CDR2: SEHNR and FQNEAQ (reference sequence). Trimming took off 5 bases at V and 7 bases at J, with 9 bases between the two ends. The CDR3 consists of 12 residues. The CDR3 DNA sequence: TGTGCCAGCAGCCGCCAGGGTAATGAGCAGTTCTTC. This translates into CASSRQGNEQFF. Full variable domain (remainder filled in from reference TRBV7-9 and TRBJ2-1): DTGVSQNPRHKITKRGQNVTFRCDPISEHNRLYWYRQTLGQGPEFLTYFQNEAQLEKSRLLSDRFSAERPKGSFSTLEIQRTEQGDSAMYLCASSRQGNEQFFGPGTRLTVL.

The J gene is TRBJ2-7, the V gene TRBV7-2, with D perhaps TRBD2 (5 bases). The CDR3 length is 14 residues. V gave up 5 bases and J gave up 3 bases, with 14 bases separating them. Germline V gene data show CDR1 as SGHTA and CDR2 as FQGNSA. CDR3 residues: CASSPGELFYEQYF. The CDR3, as DNA: TGTGCCAGCAGCCCCGGGGAGCTTTTCTACGAGCAGTACTTC.

The chain has TRBV28 and TRBJ2-3; 8 bases align to TRBD2. CDR1 MDHEN and CDR2 SYDVKM come from the germline V gene. The CDR3 contains 14 residues. The V and J ends lost 7 bases and 2 bases, in that order; junction bases with no gene match: 5. The CDR3 region is CASNQAGVTDTQYF. The CDR3 bases are TGTGCCAGCAACCAAGCGGGAGTCACAGATACGCAGTATTTT. The full variable domain, with the rest looked up from reference TRBV28 and TRBJ2-3, is DVKVTQSSRYLVKRTGEKVFLECVQDMDHENMFWYRQDPGLGLRLIYFSYDVKMKEKGDIPEGYSVSREKKERFSLILESASTNQTSMYLCASNQAGVTDTQYFGPGTRLTVL.

J is TRBJ2-2 and V is TRBV27, with TRBD2 matching over 10 bases. This CDR3 is built from 17 residues. With 3 bases clipped from V and 4 bases from J, the junction kept 8 bases outside the gene matches. Germline V gene sequence: CDR1 MNHEY, CDR2 SMNVEV (reference sequence). CDR3 nucleotides: TGTGCCAGCAGTTTTGGAGCGGGAGGGCAAAGCACCGGGGAGCTGTTTTTT. Its translation is CASSFGAGGQSTGELFF.

This chain links TRBV9 with TRBJ1-2; tentative D call: TRBD1 (5 bases). V shed 0 bases and J shed 8 bases, with 11 bases lying between them. CDR1 is SGDLS and CDR2 is YYNGEE in the germline V gene. This CDR3 contains 13 residues. CDR3 bases: TGTGCCAGCAGCGTAGAAGGGGCCTGGGGCTACACCTTC. Translation: CASSVEGAWGYTF.

The rearrangement links TRBV7-6 to TRBJ2-7, with 11 bases identical to TRBD1. J was trimmed by 4 bases and V by 2 bases; bases with no gene match: 22. In germline, CDR1 is SGHVS, CDR2 FNYEAQ. The CDR3 sequence is 21 residues long. CDR3 amino acids: CASSLLKPGTGGSAGLYEQYF. The CDR3, as DNA: TGTGCCAGCAGCTTACTCAAACCCGGGACAGGGGGTTCAGCGGGGTTATACGAGCAGTACTTC.

The chain joins TRBV30 to TRBJ2-1, with 10 bases matching TRBD2. Germline-derived CDR1 and CDR2 are GTSNPN and SVGIG (reference sequence). This CDR3 is 14 amino acids long. Losses at the gene ends were 3 bases for V and 4 bases for J; bases not matched to a gene: 3. CDR3 DNA sequence: TGTGCCTGGAGAGCACTAGCGGGATACAATGAGCAGTTCTTC. Translation: CAWRALAGYNEQFF.

V is TRBV28 and J is TRBJ1-5; D gene unclear. CDR3 length: 14 amino acids. V lost 1 base and J 0 bases, leaving 4 bases between the germline ends. Germline V gene lookup returns CDR1 MDHEN and CDR2 SYDVKM. CDR3 sequence reads: CASSLFSSNQPQHF. CDR3 in DNA: TGTGCCAGCAGTTTATTCAGTAGCAATCAGCCCCAGCATTTT.

The chain employs TRBV14 and TRBJ1-2, with 10 bases identical to TRBD1. The CDR3 is 14 residues long. The J segment lost 8 bases and the V segment lost 4 bases, leaving 7 bases of the junction unmatched. Germline assignment: CDR1 SGHDN and CDR2 FVKESK. For the CDR3, the DNA is TGTGCCAGCAGCCTTCTCGACAGGGGGCACGGCTACACCTTC. Translation gives CASSLLDRGHGYTF.

This sequence joins TRBV30 and TRBJ2-7; tentative D call: TRBD1 (6 bases). The V end lost 2 bases, the J end lost 2 bases, and 10 bases lay between the germline ends. Germline lookup yields CDR1 GTSNPN and CDR2 SVGIG (reference sequence). This CDR3 region has 13 residues. In DNA form, the CDR3 reads TGTGCCTGGAGTTCTGGGGGCACCTACGAGCAGTACTTC. Its protein is CAWSSGGTYEQYF.

The chain recombines TRBV21-1 with TRBJ1-2; whether TRBD1, the table's D call, matches the DNA was not checked. TRBV21-1 is classified as a pseudogene. The CDR3 sequence is 13 residues long. CDR3 in amino acids: CASREGEGGGYTF. CDR3 bases: TGTGCCAGCCGCGAGGGGGAAGGGGGTGGCTACACCTTC.

The chain recombines TRBV2 with TRBJ1-1; D remains ambiguous. Germline V gives CDR1 SNHLY, CDR2 FYNNEI. The CDR3 spans 14 residues. The V end lost 10 bases, the J end lost 1 base, and 16 bases lay between the germline ends. The CDR3 loop is CATRSWQENTEAFF. The CDR3 DNA sequence: TGTGCCACTCGGTCCTGGCAGGAGAACACTGAAGCTTTCTTT.

This clone was picked up one time. The chain links TRBV4-1 to TRBJ2-3, with D possibly matching TRBD1 (5 bases). V dropped 1 base and J dropped 8 bases, with 13 bases sitting between them. Germline V gene sequence: CDR1 MGHRA, CDR2 YSYEKL. The CDR3 loop spans 14 amino acids. The CDR3 loop is CASSQGLRVSTQYF. CDR3 nucleotide sequence: TGCGCCAGCAGCCAAGGACTCAGGGTCAGTACGCAGTATTTT.

The rearrangement links TRBV11-1 to TRBJ2-1; weak D call: TRBD2 (6 bases). Germline CDR1 SGHAT, CDR2 FQDESV (reference sequence). The CDR3 runs to 14 residues. Between the trimmed V and J ends, which lost 5 bases and 7 bases, there was a span of 15 bases. The CDR3 loop is CASSPRLAVNEQFF. CDR3 sequence (DNA): TGTGCCAGCAGCCCTAGATTAGCGGTAAATGAGCAGTTCTTC.

This clone was observed once. The rearrangement uses TRBV12-3 or TRBV12-4 and TRBJ1-2, with 8 bases matching TRBD1. V shed 5 bases, J shed 7 bases, and the junction held 6 bases outside the gene matches. CDR3 length: 13 amino acids. This CDR3 reads CASSLDRAGGYTF. The CDR3 nucleotides read TGTGCCAGCAGTCTGGACAGGGCCGGTGGCTACACCTTC.